This is a list of T cell receptor beta chains from one sample in a study of shared clonotypes between healthy human individuals. Sequenced by immunoSEQ multiplex PCR; TCRdb stores in-frame clones only, minus some. The table lists around 2,000,000 clones, about 95% of them singletons. Sequencing input: naive CD8+ T cells sorted from blood. The receptors derive from a man aged 18 to 35 in good health. Each CDR3 is given with its conserved first and last residue. The order of the fields is V gene, J gene, clone size, D gene, CDR3 protein, CDR3 DNA. The D gene is left open where the match is weak. A clone size is listed for some rows: how often the clone was seen (once, few, many), or a class if it is expanded.

>TRBV6-1|TRBJ2-7|NA|NA
CASSESGPGLYEQYF
TGTGCCAGCAGTGAATCGGGACCGGGACTCTACGAGCAGTACTTC
>TRBV5-5|TRBJ2-7|NA|NA
CASSLALWSSYEQYF
TGTGCCAGCAGCTTGGCACTTTGGAGCTCCTACGAGCAGTACTTC
>TRBV7-9|TRBJ2-1|NA|NA
CASSFWGSGPYNEQFF
TGTGCCAGCAGCTTTTGGGGGTCCGGGCCCTACAATGAGCAGTTCTTC
>TRBV4-2|TRBJ2-7|NA|TRBD1
CASGGQDVSYEQYF
TGTGCCAGCGGGGGACAGGACGTCTCCTACGAGCAGTACTTC
>TRBV5-1|TRBJ1-1|once|NA
CASSLDRMNTEAFF
TGCGCCAGCAGTTTAGACAGGATGAACACTGAAGCTTTCTTT
>TRBV7-8|TRBJ2-2|once|TRBD1
CASSLVQGERGGELFF
TGTGCCAGCAGCTTAGTACAGGGGGAGCGAGGCGGGGAGCTGTTTTTT
>TRBV6-6|TRBJ2-5|NA|NA
CASSYRGGRETQYF
TGTGCCAGCAGTTACCGGGGTGGGCGGGAGACCCAGTACTTC
>TRBV5-6|TRBJ2-7|NA|NA
CASSSADYEQYF
TGTGCCAGCAGCTCTGCGGACTACGAGCAGTACTTC
>TRBV14|TRBJ2-7|NA|TRBD1
CASSQYLGQGYEQYF
TGTGCCAGCAGCCAGTATTTGGGACAGGGCTACGAGCAGTACTTC
>TRBV12-5|TRBJ2-5|once|TRBD1
CASGTGTGQETQYF
TGTGCTAGTGGCACCGGGACAGGTCAAGAGACCCAGTACTTC
>TRBV15|TRBJ2-7|NA|NA
CATSALMTSSSYEQYF
TGTGCCACCAGCGCCCTTATGACTAGTAGCTCCTACGAGCAGTACTTC
>TRBV7-8|TRBJ2-7|NA|NA
CASSLETPEPVYEQYF
TGTGCCAGCAGCTTAGAGACTCCGGAGCCCGTCTACGAGCAGTACTTC
>TRBV10-2|TRBJ1-5|NA|NA
CASSESKGRQPQHF
TGCGCCAGCAGTGAGTCGAAGGGGAGGCAGCCCCAGCATTTT
>TRBV7-9|TRBJ2-1|NA|TRBD2
CASSGLAAYNEQFF
TGTGCCAGCAGCGGACTAGCGGCCTACAATGAGCAGTTCTTC
>TRBV11-2|TRBJ2-1|NA|NA
CASRVGQSSYNEQFF
TGTGCCAGTAGAGTGGGACAAAGCTCCTACAATGAGCAGTTCTTC